What follows are 18 T cell receptor beta chains derived from one specimen sequenced in a study of identical twins. A single record per CDR3 protein comes from TCRdb applying MiXCR to the 5' RACE reads. The sample includes about 290,000 distinct CDR3 sequences, roughly 9.8% of them seen just once. These data were likewise used in another study, on yellow fever vaccine responses in identical twins.

The source material was CD8+ T cells sorted from blood. The receptors here all came from a woman younger than 35 in good health.

Comment on this clonotype: A much larger clone sits a single nucleotide away, making a read error possible. The CDR3 does not close with the conserved phenylalanine or tryptophan, likely indicating a read error. The chain links TRBV12-5 to TRBJ2-5; tentatively, D is TRBD2 (6 bases). Germline lookup yields CDR1 LGHNT and CDR2 FRNRAP. The CDR3 is made up of 16 amino acids. V was pared by 1 base and J by 5 bases, with 17 bases between. This CDR3 reads CASGLATGTHLETQYS. The CDR3 nucleotides read TGTGCTAGTGGTTTGGCAACCGGGACTCATCTTGAGACCCAGTACTCC.

V and J are TRBV5-1 and TRBJ2-2; TRBD2 aligns across 16 bases. Germline lookup yields CDR1 SGHRS and CDR2 YFSETQ. The CDR3 consists of 20 residues. V shed 1 base and J 3 bases; nucleotides not matched to a gene: 9. The CDR3 here is CASSLPGTSGGAVDTGELFF. As DNA, the CDR3 is TGCGCCAGCAGCTTGCCCGGGACTAGCGGGGGGGCCGTGGACACCGGGGAGCTGTTTTTT.

The chain carries TRBV20-1 and TRBJ2-1; 11 nucleotides match TRBD1. CDR3 length equals 14 residues. Losses at the gene ends were 3 bases for V and 2 bases for J; bases not matched to a gene: 0. The germline gives CDR1 DFQATT, CDR2 SNEGSKA (reference sequence). CDR3 residues: CSARGQGAYNEQFF. In DNA form, the CDR3 reads TGCAGTGCTAGGGGACAGGGGGCCTACAATGAGCAGTTCTTC.

V and J are TRBV6-6 and TRBJ2-7; tentative D call: TRBD1 (5 bases). This CDR3 comprises 13 residues. V was pared by 10 bases and J by 4 bases, with 17 bases between. Germline CDR1 and CDR2: MNHNY and SVGAGI (reference sequence). The CDR3 DNA reads TGTGCCATAGGGGCCATCGCGGCTTACGAGCAGTACTTC. This codes for CAIGAIAAYEQYF.

J is TRBJ2-7 and V is TRBV6-2 or TRBV6-3, with 9 bases that match TRBD2. Germline V gene data show CDR1 as MNHEY and CDR2 as SVGEGT. CDR3 size: 14 residues. Trimming cost V 7 bases and J 4 bases; bases outside gene matches: 8. The CDR3 nucleotides read TGTGCCAGCAACGGGTGGACTAGCGATTACGAGCAGTACTTC. Encoded protein: CASNGWTSDYEQYF.

The chain carries TRBV7-9 and TRBJ2-1; possibly TRBD1 for D (5 bases). V lost 5 bases to trimming and J lost 6 bases, with 11 bases between them. Germline values: CDR1 SEHNR, CDR2 FQNEAQ (reference sequence). This CDR3 comprises 13 residues. CDR3 sequence (DNA): TGTGCCAGCAGCCCCAGGGTGGGCAATGAGCAGTTCTTC. Its translation is CASSPRVGNEQFF.

This clonotype was picked up many times. This chain uses TRBV29-1 with TRBJ2-6; 9 bases are shared with TRBD1. The CDR3 is 17 amino acids. Germline V CDR1 and CDR2: SQVTM, ANQGSEA. V trimming: 5 bases; J trimming: 0 bases; junction bases outside the gene matches: 8. This chain's CDR3 is CSVFGRQGDSGANVLTF. The CDR3, as DNA: TGCAGCGTTTTCGGGAGACAGGGGGACTCTGGGGCCAACGTCCTGACTTTC.

This clonotype was detected many times. This chain connects TRBV12-3 or TRBV12-4 to TRBJ1-5, with a tentative D call TRBD1 (5 bases). Deletions cut 2 bases from V and 4 bases from J, with 12 bases between. This CDR3 contains 15 residues. The CDR3 sequence: CASSLLRDWNQPQHF. DNA of the CDR3: TGTGCCAGCAGTTTACTCAGGGATTGGAATCAGCCCCAGCATTTT.

This clonotype has more than one count but fewer than ten. V usage is TRBV11-1 and J usage is TRBJ1-6, with 7 positions matching TRBD1. The CDR3 is 15 amino acids. Losses at the gene ends were 3 bases for V and 4 bases for J; bases not matched to a gene: 3. The germline V gene has CDR1 SGHAT and CDR2 FQDESV (reference sequence). CDR3 in amino acids: CASSLPTGYNSPLHF. DNA for the CDR3: TGTGCCAGCAGCTTGCCGACAGGGTATAATTCACCCCTCCACTTT.

This clonotype showed up just a few times. The chain links TRBV6-2 or TRBV6-3 to TRBJ2-7; D might be TRBD2 (6 bases). Germline assignment: CDR1 MNHEY and CDR2 SVGEGT. V was clipped by 6 bases and J by 0 bases, with 12 bases between them. The CDR3 is 14 residues long. CDR3 nucleotides: TGTGCCAGCAGCTGGGACTCTAACTCCTACGAGCAGTACTTC. Protein sequence: CASSWDSNSYEQYF.

This clonotype was detected ten times or more. J is TRBJ2-1 and V is TRBV12-3 or TRBV12-4; no reliable D call. The V end was cut by 2 bases, the J end by 10 bases, with 12 bases between. This CDR3 contains 13 residues. The CDR3: CASSLITAIEQFF. The CDR3 DNA reads TGTGCCAGCAGTTTAATCACGGCGATCGAGCAGTTCTTC.

The rearrangement links TRBV19 to TRBJ2-7, with D possibly being TRBD1 (6 bases). Germline assignment: CDR1 LNHDA and CDR2 SQIVND (reference sequence). V lost 5 bases and J lost 5, with 16 bases in between. This CDR3 has 14 residues. The DNA for the CDR3 is TGTGCCAGTAGTGGGGGACAACTTTTCCACGAGCAGTACTTC. Protein: CASSGGQLFHEQYF.

This chain joins TRBV4-1 and TRBJ1-6; 9 bases are shared with TRBD1. Germline CDR1 MGHRA, CDR2 YSYEKL. The CDR3 totals 16 residues. V trimming: 2 bases; J trimming: 13 bases; junction bases outside the gene matches: 12. CDR3 in DNA: TGCGCCAGCAGCCAAACCTTAGACAGGGGGGGTAGGCCCCTCCACTTT. Encoded protein: CASSQTLDRGGRPLHF.

The chain is built from TRBV28 and TRBJ2-5; a possible D gene is TRBD1 (6 bases). CDR1 MDHEN and CDR2 SYDVKM come from the germline V gene. V dropped 4 bases and J dropped 5 bases, with 17 bases sitting between them. This CDR3 has 15 amino acids. The CDR3 here is CASSSLPGVDETQYF. DNA for the CDR3: TGTGCCAGCAGTTCTCTCCCAGGGGTCGACGAGACCCAGTACTTC.

This clonotype showed up just a few times. This chain connects TRBV20-1 to TRBJ2-7, with 10 bases fitting TRBD2. The CDR3 has 15 amino acids. The junction had 6 bases not matched to a gene; V was cut back by 0 bases and J by 4 bases. The germline V gene encodes CDR1 DFQATT and CDR2 SNEGSKA (reference sequence). The CDR3 reads CSAREEGTSVYEQYF. CDR3 coding DNA: TGCAGTGCTAGAGAAGAAGGGACTAGCGTATACGAGCAGTACTTC.

The sample holds many counts of this clonotype. The rearrangement uses TRBV5-4 and TRBJ1-1, with D perhaps matching TRBD1 (5 bases). CDR3 size: 14 residues. The germline V and J ends were trimmed by 1 base and 4 bases, with 11 bases remaining between them. Germline assignment: CDR1 SGHNT and CDR2 YYREEE (reference sequence). Here the CDR3 DNA reads TGTGCCAGCAGCTTGTCAGGGATTGGCACTGAAGCTTTCTTT. Its protein is CASSLSGIGTEAFF.

The chain employs TRBV20-1 and TRBJ2-7, with D perhaps TRBD1 (6 bases). Germline V CDR1 and CDR2: DFQATT, SNEGSKA (reference sequence). Trimming left V 6 bases short and J 0 bases short, with 12 bases between. The CDR3 is 13 amino acids. The CDR3 sequence: CSAYDRTSYEQYF. CDR3 DNA: TGCAGTGCATATGACAGGACCTCCTACGAGCAGTACTTC.

This clonotype showed up just a few times. The gene calls are TRBV6-5 and TRBJ1-2; D not resolved. The V gene's germline CDR1 is MNHEY and CDR2 SVGAGI. Deletions cut 2 bases from V and 1 base from J, with 8 bases between. The CDR3 length is 14 residues. The CDR3 DNA is TGTGCCAGCAGTTACGGGGAATATAACTATGGCTACACCTTC. It specifies CASSYGEYNYGYTF.